Described below is a single T cell receptor beta chain sequence and its context. V lost 3 bases, J lost 6 bases, and 11 bases lay in between. Germline loops: CDR1 SGHAT, CDR2 FQNNGV. The CDR3 sequence is 13 residues long. This entry comes from a study of blood T cell repertoires in COVID-19. The table came from immunoSEQ multiplex PCR; TCRdb's copy has only in-frame clones and leaves some out. The sample comprises some 57,000 clones, 80% to 95% of which are singletons, and about 6.3% rests with the top ten. This clonotype was obtained from a man aged 45-60 years with active COVID-19. V is TRBV11-2 and J is TRBJ1-1; maybe TRBD1 (5 bases). Sequencing input: peripheral blood. The CDR3 DNA sequence: TGTGCCAGCAGCTTTGGGGGGAAGGCTGAAGCTTTCTTT. Translating it yields CASSFGGKAEAFF. Based on the CDR3 plus reference TRBV11-2 and TRBJ1-1, the full variable domain is EAGVAQSPRYKIIEKRQSVAFWCNPISGHATLYWYQQILGQGPKLLIQFQNNGVVDDSQLPKDRFSAERLKGVDSTLKIQPAKLEDSAVYLCASSFGGKAEAFFGQGTRLTVV.